The rows below give T cell receptor beta chains drawn from one sample of a study of blood T cell repertoires in COVID-19. TCRdb keeps only in-frame clones here, not all; method: immunoSEQ multiplex PCR. Found here are roughly 57,000 clones, less than 75% of them singletons; the top ten hold approximately 14%. Sequences were obtained from peripheral blood. Receptor source: a woman aged 70-85 years with acute or convalescent COVID-19. The CDR3 runs from the conserved cysteine through the conserved F or W. The D gene is left open where the match is weak. The listing skips clone size in some rows; elsewhere it reads once, few, many or a size class.

d_call	j_call	clone_size	v_call	cdr3_nt	cdr3_aa
-	TRBJ1-6	-	TRBV10-2	TGCGCCAGCCAGGGTGCCAGATCCTATAATTCACCCCTCCACTTT	CASQGARSYNSPLHF
-	TRBJ1-6	-	TRBV27	TGTGCCAGCAGTTTCAGGGATTCACCCCTCCACTTT	CASSFRDSPLHF
TRBD1	TRBJ1-2	-	TRBV6-2/TRBV6-3	TGTGCCAGCAGTCTCGCACCTTCACAGGGGGGCTATGGCTACACCTTC	CASSLAPSQGGYGYTF
-	TRBJ1-4	-	TRBV15	TGTGCCACCAGCATCGGGGGGAATAATGAAAAACTGTTTTTT	CATSIGGNNEKLFF
-	TRBJ1-1	few	TRBV7-9	TGTGCCGGCCGGTGGGCGACGAGCACTGAAGCTTTCTTT	CAGRWATSTEAFF
-	TRBJ2-2	-	TRBV27	TGTGCCAGCAGTTTTCTTTCAGGGGCTGTTAACACCGGGGAGCTGTTTTTT	CASSFLSGAVNTGELFF
TRBD1	TRBJ2-7	-	TRBV5-1	TGCGCCAGCAGCGCGGACCCGCGGACAGGGCAGGGAGAGCAGTACTTC	CASSADPRTGQGEQYF
-	TRBJ1-6	-	TRBV10-3	TGTGCCATCAGTGAGTTAGACAAACTTAATTCACCCCTCCACTTT	CAISELDKLNSPLHF
TRBD1	TRBJ2-3	-	TRBV6-5	TGTGCCAGCAGTTACTCGGGGACAGGGCGGACAGATACGCAGTATTTT	CASSYSGTGRTDTQYF
TRBD2	TRBJ2-1	-	TRBV30	TGTGCCTGGACTTCGGGGGGAGTAGGCCAGTTCTTC	CAWTSGGVGQFF
-	TRBJ1-3	-	TRBV5-1	TGCGCCAGCAGCTACTCCGGTCTATTCTCTGGAAACACCATATATTTT	CASSYSGLFSGNTIYF